This TCR beta chain comes out of a study of cytomegalovirus exposure and HLA in healthy donors. General study points: The authors excluded some V segments, including TRBV6-2 and TRBV6-3, as indistinguishable. In a later analysis, HLA-associated beta chains showed higher expansion and lower generation probabilities than comparable chains. In a later analysis, TCR beta V- and J-gene trimming was associated with a missense DCLRE1C variant.

Germline CDR1 KGHSH, CDR2 LQKENI. This CDR3 contains 14 residues. V gave up 3 bases and J gave up 1 base; unmatched junction bases: 2. The study ran its PCR with 60 Vbeta and 13 Jbeta primers. This table comes from immunoSEQ multiplex PCR, and its TCRdb copy is limited to in-frame clones, with some not included. The sample includes some 110,000 clones, approximately 69% seen only once; the top ten take around 10%. With respect to this clone: Its antigen is currently unknown.

This receptor was obtained from a woman aged 50 to 60 in good health and CMV-seropositive. The gene calls are TRBV18 and TRBJ1-1; TRBD1 agrees at 7 bases. Source material: PBMCs. CDR3 amino acids: CASSPNRGNTEAFF. In DNA form, the CDR3 reads TGTGCCAGCTCACCGAACAGGGGGAACACTGAAGCTTTCTTT.